The clone carrying this T cell receptor beta chain was detected many times. Antigen unknown. Quantitative 5'-RACE with molecular barcodes produced the TCR beta libraries. TCRdb reanalysed the 5' RACE reads using MiXCR and keeps one entry per CDR3 protein. The repertoire consists of around 430,000 distinct CDR3 sequences, with roughly 17% occurring once and the leading ten covering 1%. This record comes from a study of CD8 T cells in ankylosing spondylitis. Notes on the study in general: Several highly homologous variants made up a TCR beta motif, and this motif appeared characteristic of ankylosing spondylitis blood.

V was clipped by 4 bases and J by 7 bases; unmatched bases: 12. CDR1 SGHTA and CDR2 FQGNSA come from the germline V gene. This CDR3 is built from 16 residues. The clonotype was recovered from a male donor with ankylosing spondylitis. Sequencing used blood, either unsorted or a sorted T cell fraction (not recorded which). The chain recombines TRBV7-2 with TRBJ2-1, with 8 bases fitting TRBD2. DNA of the CDR3: TGTGCCAGCAGCTATGAAGCGGGAGTTCGGGGGAATGAGCAGTTCTTC. It is translated as CASSYEAGVRGNEQFF.